The 22 T cell receptor beta chains below come from one sample, sequenced in a study of T cells in Graves' hyperthyroidism and ophthalmopathy (dated by TCRdb to the late 2010s). Libraries were constructed by multiplex PCR. Sequencer: Illumina HiSeq 2000. The TCR beta CDR3 regions were amplified from RNA transcripts. A first-round RT-PCR of the TCR CDR3 used the HTBI primer set with the Qiagen OneStep RT-PCR kit. The raw public data were reprocessed by TCRdb itself: fastp quality trimming at Q25, MiXCR clonotype calling, in-frame beta chains only. Entries that share a CDR3 protein sequence are merged under the most common genes and DNA. Recorded for this sample are a few hundred thousand distinct CDR3 sequences; around 18% of them occurred a single time. 35% to 45% of the sample is in the top ten clones. Sequenced input: blood. The receptors stem from a man in his late teens or twenties with Graves' ophthalmopathy.

This clonotype has a count of ten or more. V and J are TRBV19 and TRBJ1-1; D may be TRBD1 (5 bases). Trimming took off 6 bases at V and 4 bases at J, with 9 bases between the two ends. Per germline, CDR1 LNHDA and CDR2 SQIVND (reference sequence). This CDR3 is built from 12 residues. The CDR3 region has the DNA TGTGCCAGTAGGCAGGGCTCCACTGAAGCTTTCTTT. Translation gives CASRQGSTEAFF.

To note about this clonotype: One base away lies a much larger clone, so this may be a sequencing read error. This rearrangement joins TRBV2 to TRBJ1-3; D uncertain. Germline-derived CDR1 and CDR2 are SNHLY and FYNNEI. The CDR3 contains 14 residues. CDR3 loop: CASSGEGAGNTIHF. The CDR3 DNA is TGTGCCAGCAGTGGGGAGGGAGCTGGAAACACCATACATTTT.

This clonotype showed up just once. As DNA, the CDR3 is TGTGCCAGCAGTTTATCAGGACTAGCGTTCGAGCAGTACTTC. Residues: CASSLSGLAFEQYF. The rearrangement links TRBV28 to TRBJ2-7; 9 bases are a match to TRBD2. The CDR3 sequence is 14 residues long. After removal of 1 base from V and 6 bases from J, the junction contained 4 bases not matched to a gene. Germline V gives CDR1 MDHEN, CDR2 SYDVKM.

In its sample, this clonotype was seen a few times. V usage is TRBV24-1 and J usage is TRBJ2-1, with D tentatively TRBD1 or TRBD2 (6 bases each). The V end lost 4 bases, the J end lost 7 bases, and 16 bases lay between the germline ends. The CDR3 totals 15 residues. CDR1 and CDR2 (germline): KGHDR, SFDVKD. CDR3 in DNA: TGTGCCACCAGTGAAAAGGGGGGCCGAGAAAATGAGCAGTTCTTC. It yields the protein CATSEKGGRENEQFF.

The chain couples TRBV19 to TRBJ2-5; TRBD1 aligns across 11 bases. This CDR3 has 18 amino acids. The V gene end was trimmed by 5 bases and the J gene end by 1 base; junction bases not matched to a gene: 12. The V gene's germline CDR1 is LNHDA and CDR2 SQIVND (reference sequence). The DNA of the CDR3 is TGTGCCAGTAGTCCGTCCGTGTCCGGGACAGGGGGCCAAGAGACCCAGTACTTC. Translated: CASSPSVSGTGGQETQYF.

This clonotype appeared a few times. The DNA of the CDR3 is TGTGCCAGCAGTCCCGACTTGCCAGAGCAGTACTTC. Its protein is CASSPDLPEQYF. J is TRBJ2-7 and V is TRBV6-1; no definite D call. The CDR3 consists of 12 residues. V dropped 5 bases and J dropped 7 bases, with 12 bases sitting between them. The V gene's germline CDR1 is MNHNS and CDR2 SASEGT.

J is TRBJ2-2 and V is TRBV12-3 or TRBV12-4; D unresolved. This CDR3 has 13 residues. Between the trimmed V and J ends, which lost 4 bases and 2 bases, there was a span of 5 bases. The CDR3 protein is CASSSDNTGELFF. CDR3 DNA: TGTGCCAGCAGTTCAGATAACACCGGGGAGCTGTTTTTT.

This clonotype was seen at least ten times. The CDR3 DNA sequence: TGTGCCAGCAGCTTAGGGACTAGCGGGGGACATGAGCAGTTCTTC. It translates to CASSLGTSGGHEQFF. The chain recombines TRBV11-3 with TRBJ2-1, with 13 nucleotides matching TRBD2. The CDR3 spans 15 residues. The V gene end was trimmed by 1 base and the J gene end by 8 bases; junction bases not matched to a gene: 2. Per germline, CDR1 SGHNT and CDR2 YENEEA.

This clonotype appeared many times. The chain combines TRBV20-1 with TRBJ1-2; perhaps TRBD1 as D (5 bases). Germline V gene sequence: CDR1 DFQATT, CDR2 SNEGSKA (reference sequence). The CDR3 runs to 13 residues. V was pared by 5 bases and J by 3 bases, with 13 bases between. The CDR3 DNA reads TGCAGTGCTGGGGCGGGGGTGGACTATGGCTACACCTTC. This gives the protein CSAGAGVDYGYTF.

About this clonotype itself: One base away lies a much larger clone, so this may be a sequencing read error. Since no conserved phenylalanine or tryptophan closes the CDR3, a read error is the likely cause. V is TRBV5-1 and J is TRBJ1-1; D may be TRBD1 (5 bases). CDR3 length: 16 residues. With 0 bases removed from V and 3 bases from J, the gap between germline ends came to 15 bases. The germline V gene encodes CDR1 SGHRS and CDR2 YFSETQ. CDR3 DNA: TGCGCCAGCAGCTTGGCAGGGTTAAGCATCGACACTGAAGCTTTCCTT. Its protein is CASSLAGLSIDTEAFL.

The J gene is TRBJ2-1, the V gene TRBV6-5; 9 bases match TRBD2. CDR1 and CDR2 from the germline V gene are MNHEY and SVGAGI. The CDR3 extends over 16 amino acids. V lost 7 bases and J lost 2; bases outside the gene matches: 9. In DNA, the CDR3 is TGTGCCAGCATTAACCCCGTAGCGGGGGCCTACAATGAGCAGTTCTTC. Translated, it gives CASINPVAGAYNEQFF.

In this sample, this clonotype turned up once. The V and J genes are TRBV2 and TRBJ2-2, with 8 nucleotides matching TRBD1. From germline, CDR1 is SNHLY and CDR2 FYNNEI. The CDR3 has 14 amino acids. Trimming removed 8 bases from V and 7 bases from J; junction bases left unmatched: 9. The CDR3 DNA reads TGTGCCAGCTTAGGACAGGGTTGGGGCGGGGAGCTGTTTTTT. It yields the protein CASLGQGWGGELFF. Based on the CDR3 plus reference TRBV2 and TRBJ2-2, the full variable domain is EPEVTQTPSHQVTQMGQEVILRCVPISNHLYFYWYRQILGQKVEFLVSFYNNEISEKSEIFDDQFSVERPDGSNFTLKIRSTKLEDSAMYFCASLGQGWGGELFFGEGSRLTVL.

This clonotype was seen ten or more times. The V call is TRBV28, the J call TRBJ2-7; the D is unclear. CDR1 and CDR2 (germline): MDHEN, SYDVKM. Deletions cut 5 bases from V and 3 bases from J, with 5 bases between. The CDR3 consists of 11 residues. The CDR3 protein is CASSENYEQYF. CDR3 bases: TGTGCCAGCAGTGAAAACTACGAGCAGTACTTC.

This clonotype was seen more than once but under ten times. In DNA, the CDR3 is TGTGCCAGCAGTGATTACGGGACGGCAAACACCGGGGAGCTGTTTTTT. Protein: CASSDYGTANTGELFF. This sequence joins TRBV12-3 or TRBV12-4 and TRBJ2-2; possibly TRBD1 or TRBD2 for D (5 bases each). Trimming pared 5 bases from V and 2 bases from J, leaving 15 bases between. The CDR3 contains 16 residues.

This clonotype has at least ten counts. V gene TRBV20-1 combines with J gene TRBJ2-3; no reliable D call. There are 16 residues in the CDR3. The germline CDR1 and CDR2 sequences are DFQATT and SNEGSKA (reference sequence). V dropped 2 bases and J dropped 4 bases, with 19 bases sitting between them. CDR3 bases: TGCAGTGCTAGAATTCACGGGCCCACCTTCGCAGATACGCAGTATTTT. Amino acid sequence: CSARIHGPTFADTQYF.

This clonotype showed up many times. The chain recombines TRBV28 with TRBJ2-1; TRBD1 aligns across 9 bases. Unmatched junction bases numbered 12, after V lost 7 bases and J lost 5 bases. The CDR3 has 16 residues. CDR1 and CDR2 from the germline V gene are MDHEN and SYDVKM. The CDR3 region has the DNA TGTGCCAGCACCTCCCTGGGACAGGGACTAAACAATGAGCAGTTCTTC. The encoded protein is CASTSLGQGLNNEQFF.

This clonotype appeared many times. This sequence joins TRBV7-9 and TRBJ1-1, with D perhaps matching TRBD1 (5 bases). Germline CDR1 reads SEHNR; CDR2 reads FQNEAQ (reference sequence). Trimming shortened V by 5 bases and J by 0 bases, and 13 bases separated the two germline ends. The CDR3 contains 15 residues. CDR3 in DNA: TGTGCCAGCAGCCTCCGGGACGGAATGAACACTGAAGCTTTCTTT. This translates into CASSLRDGMNTEAFF.

This clonotype was seen a few times. The CDR3 sequence is CASSMGPGQGVYGYTF. The CDR3, as DNA: TGTGCCAGTAGTATGGGGCCGGGACAGGGCGTCTATGGCTACACCTTC. The chain combines TRBV19 with TRBJ1-2; 9 bases match TRBD1. J was trimmed by 4 bases and V by 3 bases; bases with no gene match: 9. CDR3 length: 16 amino acids. Germline V gene sequence: CDR1 LNHDA, CDR2 SQIVND (reference sequence).

The chain has TRBV6-1 and TRBJ1-5; D remains unclear. Trimming pared 5 bases from V and 7 bases from J, leaving 15 bases between. This CDR3 is 14 amino acids long. Per germline, CDR1 MNHNS and CDR2 SASEGT. CDR3 protein: CASSPPQHGQPQHF. The CDR3 coding sequence is TGTGCCAGCAGTCCACCTCAACACGGGCAGCCCCAGCATTTT.

This clonotype has a count of ten or more. The chain combines TRBV7-8 with TRBJ2-5; possible D gene TRBD2, 6 bases. This CDR3 is 15 amino acids long. The germline V and J ends were trimmed by 6 bases and 5 bases, with 19 bases remaining between them. Germline assignment: CDR1 SGHVS and CDR2 FQNEAQ. The CDR3 nucleotides are TGTGCCAGCAGAGAGGGGAGGTGGTCGGGGGAGACCCAGTACTTC. It codes for CASREGRWSGETQYF.

This clonotype has a count of ten or more. The rearrangement links TRBV5-1 to TRBJ2-5; D possibly corresponds to TRBD2 (6 bases). There are 15 residues in the CDR3. Germline CDR1 is SGHRS and CDR2 is YFSETQ. V lost 4 bases and J lost 4, with 17 bases in between. The CDR3, as DNA: TGCGCCAGCAGCCGGTGGGGGGACGGATCAGAGACCCAGTACTTC. It encodes CASSRWGDGSETQYF.

This chain joins TRBV4-1 and TRBJ1-3; D is unresolved. Trimming left V 2 bases short and J 0 bases short, with 5 bases between. The CDR3 consists of 14 residues. The germline V gene has CDR1 MGHRA and CDR2 YSYEKL. CDR3 bases: TGCGCCAGCAGCCAAAAAGCCTCTGGAAACACCATATATTTT. Translated: CASSQKASGNTIYF.